The TCR beta chain under discussion was sequenced for a study of spatial heterogeneity in lung cancer. As for the study in general: In cases with available follow-up PBMC samples, these were sequenced at a median of about two years after resection. Alpha-chain sequences were detected in numbers that were consistently lower than beta-chain sequences. Within raw reads, each unique TCR and UMI combination appeared on average more than ten times.

The V gene lost 2 bases and the J gene lost 4 bases, with 21 bases spanning the gap. The germline V gene encodes CDR1 SGHNT and CDR2 YYREEE (reference sequence). The CDR3 totals 17 residues. Sample time point: blood at routine non-recurrence follow-up after resection. Unsorted whole RNA of tumor, nontumor lung or frozen PBMC was sequenced. TCRdb reanalysed the 5' RACE reads using MiXCR and keeps one entry per CDR3 protein. The table shows under 20,000 distinct CDR3 sequences, with about a tenth occurring only once. Material: PBMCs, obtained at follow-up. The rearrangement links TRBV5-4 to TRBJ1-1; D remains ambiguous. This TCR was recovered from a female donor with early-stage non-small cell lung cancer. The CDR3 region is CASSFDLLRSSVTEAFF. DNA for the CDR3: TGTGCCAGCAGCTTCGACTTGCTGAGATCTTCCGTCACTGAAGCTTTCTTT.